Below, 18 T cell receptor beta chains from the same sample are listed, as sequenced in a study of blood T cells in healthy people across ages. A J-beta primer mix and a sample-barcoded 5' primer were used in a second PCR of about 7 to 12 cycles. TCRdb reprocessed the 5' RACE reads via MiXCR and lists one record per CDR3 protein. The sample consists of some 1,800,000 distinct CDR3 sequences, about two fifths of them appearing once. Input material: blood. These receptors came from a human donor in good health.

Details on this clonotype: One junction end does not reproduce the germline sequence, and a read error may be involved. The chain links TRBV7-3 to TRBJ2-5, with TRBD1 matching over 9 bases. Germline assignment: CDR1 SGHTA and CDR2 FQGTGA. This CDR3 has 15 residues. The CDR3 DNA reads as TGTGCCAGCAGCCCAGACAGGGGGATACAAGGGACCCAGTACTTC. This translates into CASSPDRGIQGTQYF.

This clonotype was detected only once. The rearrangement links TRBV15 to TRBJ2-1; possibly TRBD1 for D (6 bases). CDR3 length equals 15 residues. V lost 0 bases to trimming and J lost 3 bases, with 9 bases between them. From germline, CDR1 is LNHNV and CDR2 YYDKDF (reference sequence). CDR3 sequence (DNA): TGTGCCACCAGCAGAGATCCAGGGGACTACAATGAGCAGTTCTTC. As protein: CATSRDPGDYNEQFF.

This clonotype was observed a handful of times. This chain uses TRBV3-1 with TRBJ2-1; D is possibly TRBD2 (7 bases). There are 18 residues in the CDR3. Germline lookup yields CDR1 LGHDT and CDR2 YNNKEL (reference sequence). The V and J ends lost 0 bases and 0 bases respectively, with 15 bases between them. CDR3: CASSQERGGPSSYNEQFF. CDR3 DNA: TGTGCCAGCAGCCAAGAGAGGGGGGGGCCTTCCTCCTACAATGAGCAGTTCTTC.

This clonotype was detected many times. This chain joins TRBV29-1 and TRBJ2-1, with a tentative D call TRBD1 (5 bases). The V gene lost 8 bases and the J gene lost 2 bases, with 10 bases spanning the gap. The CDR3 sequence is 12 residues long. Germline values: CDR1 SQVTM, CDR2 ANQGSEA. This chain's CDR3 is CSPWTPYNEQFF. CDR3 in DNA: TGCAGCCCGTGGACACCCTACAATGAGCAGTTCTTC.

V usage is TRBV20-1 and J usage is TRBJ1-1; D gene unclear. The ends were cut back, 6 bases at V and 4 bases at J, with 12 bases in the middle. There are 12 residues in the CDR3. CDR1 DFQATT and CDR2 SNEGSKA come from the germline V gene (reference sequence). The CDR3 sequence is CSAPAGGTEAFF. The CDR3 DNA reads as TGCAGTGCGCCTGCTGGCGGCACTGAAGCTTTCTTT.

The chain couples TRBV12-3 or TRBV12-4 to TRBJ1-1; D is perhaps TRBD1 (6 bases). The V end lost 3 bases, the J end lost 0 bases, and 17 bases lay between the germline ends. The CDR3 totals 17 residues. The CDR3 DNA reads TGTGCCAGCAGTTTTAACAGGGCTAGAGGGATGAACACTGAAGCTTTCTTT. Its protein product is CASSFNRARGMNTEAFF.

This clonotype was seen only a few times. The CDR3 sequence: CASSVGGGHYYNEQFF. In DNA form, the CDR3 reads TGTGCCAGCAGCGTAGGTGGGGGCCACTATTACAATGAGCAGTTCTTC. J is TRBJ2-1 and V is TRBV9; D is possibly TRBD1 (6 bases). The CDR3 spans 16 residues. Germline lookup yields CDR1 SGDLS and CDR2 YYNGEE. Trimming cost V 0 bases and J 4 bases, with 14 bases left between them.

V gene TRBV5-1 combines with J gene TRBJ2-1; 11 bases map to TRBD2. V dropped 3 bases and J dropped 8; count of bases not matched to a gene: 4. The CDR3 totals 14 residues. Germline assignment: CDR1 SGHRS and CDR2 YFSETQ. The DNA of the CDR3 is TGCGCCAGCAGCTCTAGCGGGGGGTCCTATGAGCAGTTCTTC. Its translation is CASSSSGGSYEQFF.

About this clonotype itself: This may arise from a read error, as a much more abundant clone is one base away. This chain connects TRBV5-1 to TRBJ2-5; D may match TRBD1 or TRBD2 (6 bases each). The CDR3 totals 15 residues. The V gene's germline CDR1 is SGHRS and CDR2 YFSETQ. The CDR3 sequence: CAGSQGGLKEETQYF. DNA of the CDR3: TGCGCCGGCAGCCAAGGGGGACTGAAAGAAGAGACCCAGTACTTC.

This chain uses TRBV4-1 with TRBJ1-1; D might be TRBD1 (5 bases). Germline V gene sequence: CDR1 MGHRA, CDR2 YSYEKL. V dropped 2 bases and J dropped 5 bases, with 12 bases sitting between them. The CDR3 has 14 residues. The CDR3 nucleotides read TGCGCCAGCAGCCAAAGGGGTCAGGGTACTGAAGCTTTCTTT. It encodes CASSQRGQGTEAFF.

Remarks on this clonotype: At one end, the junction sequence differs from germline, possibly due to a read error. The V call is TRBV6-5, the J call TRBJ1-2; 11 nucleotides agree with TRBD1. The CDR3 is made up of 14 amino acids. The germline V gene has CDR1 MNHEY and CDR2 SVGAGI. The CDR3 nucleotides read TGTGCCAACAGTACGGGACAGGGGGTTTATGGCTACACCTTC. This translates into CANSTGQGVYGYTF.

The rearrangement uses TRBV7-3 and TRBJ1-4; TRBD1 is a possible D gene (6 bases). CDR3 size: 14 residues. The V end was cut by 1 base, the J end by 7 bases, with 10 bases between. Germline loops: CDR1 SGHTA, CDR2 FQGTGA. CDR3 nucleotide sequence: TGTGCCAGCAGCTTAAGGGGGCGGGGTGAAAAACTGTTTTTT. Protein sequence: CASSLRGRGEKLFF.

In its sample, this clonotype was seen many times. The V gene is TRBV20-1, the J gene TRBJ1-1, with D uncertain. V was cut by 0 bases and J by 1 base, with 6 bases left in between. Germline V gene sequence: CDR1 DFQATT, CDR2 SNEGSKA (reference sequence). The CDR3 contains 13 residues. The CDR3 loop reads CSAREDGNTEAFF. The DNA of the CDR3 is TGCAGTGCTAGAGAGGACGGGAACACTGAAGCTTTCTTT.

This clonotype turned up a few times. CDR3 in amino acids: CASSQTLRGNQPQHF. CDR3 DNA sequence: TGTGCCAGCAGCCAGACACTGAGGGGCAATCAGCCCCAGCATTTT. The chain joins TRBV12-3 or TRBV12-4 to TRBJ1-5, with D unclear. The V end was cut by 6 bases, the J end by 2 bases, with 14 bases between. This CDR3 comprises 15 residues.

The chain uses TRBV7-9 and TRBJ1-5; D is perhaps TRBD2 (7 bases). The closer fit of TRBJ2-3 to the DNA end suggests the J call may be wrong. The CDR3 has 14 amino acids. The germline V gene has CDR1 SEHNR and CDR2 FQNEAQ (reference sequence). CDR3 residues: CASSLRGGDQPQYF. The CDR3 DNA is TGTGCCAGCAGCTTACGAGGGGGGGATCAGCCCCAGTATTTT.

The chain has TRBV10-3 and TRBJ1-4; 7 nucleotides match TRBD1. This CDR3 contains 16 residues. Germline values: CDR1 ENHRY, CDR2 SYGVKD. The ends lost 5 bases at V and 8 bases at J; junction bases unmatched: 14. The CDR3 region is CAISPDTGAHWEKLFF. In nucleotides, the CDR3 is TGTGCCATCAGTCCCGATACAGGGGCGCATTGGGAAAAACTGTTTTTT.

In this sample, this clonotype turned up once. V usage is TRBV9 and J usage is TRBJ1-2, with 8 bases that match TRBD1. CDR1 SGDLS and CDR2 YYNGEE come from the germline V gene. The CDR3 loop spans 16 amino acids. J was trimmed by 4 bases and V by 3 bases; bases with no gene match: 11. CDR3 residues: CASSDGGGQAIYGYTF. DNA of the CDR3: TGTGCCAGCAGCGACGGCGGGGGACAGGCGATCTATGGCTACACCTTC.

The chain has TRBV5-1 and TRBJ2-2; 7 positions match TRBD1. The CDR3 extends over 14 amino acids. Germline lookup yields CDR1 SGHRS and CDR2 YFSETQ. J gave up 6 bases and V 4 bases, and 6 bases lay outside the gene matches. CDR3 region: CASSPIDRAGELFF. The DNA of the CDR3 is TGCGCCAGCAGCCCAATCGACAGGGCCGGGGAGCTGTTTTTT.